This T cell receptor (beta chain) was identified during a study of blood T cells in healthy people across ages. Many counts were recorded for this clonotype. Using a J-beta primer mix together with a sample-barcoded 5' primer, a second PCR was run for roughly 7 to 11 cycles. At least 2.5 million CDR3-containing paired-end reads were obtained per sample. TCRdb re-called the 5' RACE reads with MiXCR, one entry per CDR3 protein. The sample shows hundreds of thousands of distinct CDR3 sequences, around 49% of them seen only once. The individuals who served as donors were healthy Caucasians living in Russia, aged roughly 6 to 90. Germline CDR1 and CDR2: DFQATT and SNEGSKA (reference sequence). The germline V and J ends were trimmed by 1 base and 0 bases, with 13 bases remaining between them. This CDR3 is built from 15 residues.

The chain couples TRBV20-1 to TRBJ2-7; no clear D. The receptor was isolated from a woman aged 55-75 years in good health. Material for sequencing was blood. CDR3 in amino acids: CSARALVGSSYEQYF. CDR3 in DNA: TGCAGTGCTAGAGCCCTAGTCGGTAGCTCCTACGAGCAGTACTTC.